This is a list of T cell receptor beta chains from one sample in a study of blood T cell repertoires in COVID-19. Using immunoSEQ multiplex PCR, the repertoire was profiled, and TCRdb retains in-frame clones only, with some absent. The sample contains roughly 62,000 clones, approximately 83% of which appear only once. The sequencing input was peripheral blood. These TCRs come from a man older than 75 with COVID-19, enrolled during active disease. CDR3s include the opening cysteine and the closing phenylalanine or tryptophan. The order of the fields is clone size, V gene, CDR3 protein. Rows may omit the clone size; those that give it use once, few, many or a size class.

NA	TRBV30	CAGSGSWTEAFF
few	TRBV27	CASSPSQGNNSPLHF
NA	TRBV5-6	CASSPEGLAGGVETQYF
once	TRBV3-1/TRBV3-2	CASRLDGTDAYEQYF
NA	TRBV7-3	CASSPQGTRTEQYF
NA	TRBV19	CASSIGTRKGEKLFF
NA	TRBV4-2	CASSQESRTGAGYTF
few	TRBV6-2/TRBV6-3	CASSYYTGGYTF
NA	TRBV9	CASSVDRIYTEAFF
NA	TRBV7-8	CASSLTAGWGQFF
many	TRBV19	CASRASGRTNIQYF
NA	TRBV18	CASSAQGNGNTEAFF
NA	TRBV6-1	CASSTGGNTIYF
NA	TRBV11-2	CASSPRGQGVITQYF
NA	TRBV2	CASSRTTNTGELFF
NA	TRBV5-5	CASRLRDSALYGYTF
NA	TRBV5-4	CASRKQGYNTEAFF
NA	TRBV9	CGTSGKTQYF
few	TRBV7-9	CASSLSDNNYGYTF
NA	TRBV28	CASSWQGARDNEKLFF
NA	TRBV19	CASSVPVDEQFF
once	TRBV2	CASNSPSVETQYF
few	TRBV19	CASSLTNPSSGAFF
NA	TRBV30	CAWSVRQSTTNEKLFF
NA	TRBV5-5	CASSLGGQDYGYTF
NA	TRBV15	CATSRDRGGAGELFF
NA	TRBV5-4	CASSYQGISGNTIYF
once	TRBV24-1	CATSDPGQLNTEAFF
NA	TRBV7-2	CASSPPTTETQYF
NA	TRBV27	CASRTRQGSGGYTF
NA	TRBV28	CASTLAGARQETQYF
NA	TRBV5-5	CASSPGTGPVSEQYF
NA	TRBV7-6	CASSRDSYYGYTF
NA	TRBV28	CASTLNYNEQFF
NA	TRBV5-4	CASSFGAGELFF
NA	TRBV6-5	CASRHLRSTDTQYF
once	TRBV5-1	CASSLLPGAYEQYF
NA	TRBV6-2/TRBV6-3	CASSSRQGAMNTEAFF
NA	TRBV11-2	CASSFGGGQGASGTQYF
NA	TRBV6-2/TRBV6-3	CASSLDSYQETQYF
NA	TRBV11-2	CASSLDSGQGQPQHF
NA	TRBV19	CASSIADRNEQYF
NA	TRBV19	CASSRLAGAQETQYF
NA	TRBV4-3	CASSQGYLLNSYNEQFF
NA	TRBV2	CASRATSGSSNEQFF
NA	TRBV6-5	CASSYEQVLNTEAFF
NA	TRBV7-9	CASSYFGDEKLFF
few	TRBV9	CASSVSGGWGYTF
NA	TRBV25-1	CASSEWVGGRTDTQYF
NA	TRBV7-9	CASSLGQGPHEQYF
NA	TRBV5-5	CASSLGAYITEAFF
NA	TRBV25-1	CASSASPNYGYTF